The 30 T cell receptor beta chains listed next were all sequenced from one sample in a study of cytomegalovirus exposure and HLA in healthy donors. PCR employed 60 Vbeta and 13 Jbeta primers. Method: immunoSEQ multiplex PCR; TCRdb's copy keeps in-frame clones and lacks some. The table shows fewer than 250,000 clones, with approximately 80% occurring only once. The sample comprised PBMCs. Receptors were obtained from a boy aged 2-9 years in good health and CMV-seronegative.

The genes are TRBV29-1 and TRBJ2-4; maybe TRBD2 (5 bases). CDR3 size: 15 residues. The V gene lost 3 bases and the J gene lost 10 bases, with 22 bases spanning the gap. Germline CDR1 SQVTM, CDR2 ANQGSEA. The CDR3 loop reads CSVELPRTGPGIQYF. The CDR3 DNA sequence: TGCAGCGTTGAGCTCCCCAGGACTGGTCCGGGGATTCAGTACTTC.

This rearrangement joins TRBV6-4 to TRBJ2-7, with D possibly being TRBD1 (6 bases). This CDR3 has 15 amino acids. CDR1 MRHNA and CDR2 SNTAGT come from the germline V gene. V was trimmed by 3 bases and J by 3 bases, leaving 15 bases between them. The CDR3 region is CASSEGTGRNYEQYF. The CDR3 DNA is TGTGCCAGCAGTGAAGGAACAGGGCGTAACTACGAGCAGTACTTC.

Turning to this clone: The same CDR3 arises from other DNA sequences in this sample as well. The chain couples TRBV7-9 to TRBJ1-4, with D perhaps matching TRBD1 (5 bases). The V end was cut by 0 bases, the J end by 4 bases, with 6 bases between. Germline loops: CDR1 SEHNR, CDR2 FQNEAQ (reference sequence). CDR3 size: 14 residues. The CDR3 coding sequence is TGTGCCAGCAGCTTAGCGGGGGGTAATGAAAAACTGTTTTTT. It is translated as CASSLAGGNEKLFF.

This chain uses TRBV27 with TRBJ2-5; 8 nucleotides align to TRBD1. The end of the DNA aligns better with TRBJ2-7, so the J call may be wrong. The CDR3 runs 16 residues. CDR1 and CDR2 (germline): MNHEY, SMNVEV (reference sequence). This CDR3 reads CASSFFPGQGAGEQYF. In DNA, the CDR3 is TGTGCCAGCAGTTTTTTCCCTGGACAGGGCGCGGGCGAGCAGTACTTC.

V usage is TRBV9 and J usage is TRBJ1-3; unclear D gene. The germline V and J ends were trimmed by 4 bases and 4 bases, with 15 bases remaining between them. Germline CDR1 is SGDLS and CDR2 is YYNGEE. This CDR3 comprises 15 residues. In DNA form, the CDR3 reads TGTGCCAGCAGCCCCCAGGTTCTATGGGGAAACACCATATATTTT. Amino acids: CASSPQVLWGNTIYF.

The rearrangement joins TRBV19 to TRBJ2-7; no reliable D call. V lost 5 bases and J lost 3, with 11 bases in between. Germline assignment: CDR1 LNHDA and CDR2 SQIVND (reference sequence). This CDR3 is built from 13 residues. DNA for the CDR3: TGTGCCAGTAGTGGTGGCAGACACTACGAGCAGTACTTC. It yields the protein CASSGGRHYEQYF.

CDR3 coding DNA: TGTGCCAGCTGCCCCGCCGGCAGGGGCGCGTACGAGCAGTACTTC. Protein sequence: CASCPAGRGAYEQYF. This chain connects TRBV11-2 to TRBJ2-7; D is possibly TRBD1 (6 bases). Germline V gives CDR1 SGHAT, CDR2 FQNNGV. The CDR3 is made up of 15 amino acids. V gave up 8 bases and J gave up 4 bases, with 21 bases separating them.

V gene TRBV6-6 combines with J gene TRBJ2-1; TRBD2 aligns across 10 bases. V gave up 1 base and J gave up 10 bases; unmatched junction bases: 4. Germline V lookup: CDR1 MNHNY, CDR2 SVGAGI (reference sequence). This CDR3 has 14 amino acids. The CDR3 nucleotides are TGTGCCAGCAGTTACTTGGCTAGCGGGGGAGAGCAGTTCTTC. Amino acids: CASSYLASGGEQFF.

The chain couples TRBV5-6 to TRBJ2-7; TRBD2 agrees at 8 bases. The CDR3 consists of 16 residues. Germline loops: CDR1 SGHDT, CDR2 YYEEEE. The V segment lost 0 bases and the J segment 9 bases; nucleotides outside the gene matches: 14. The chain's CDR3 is CASSLDGGGRASGQYF. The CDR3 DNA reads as TGTGCCAGCAGCTTGGATGGCGGGGGGCGCGCTTCGGGGCAGTACTTC.

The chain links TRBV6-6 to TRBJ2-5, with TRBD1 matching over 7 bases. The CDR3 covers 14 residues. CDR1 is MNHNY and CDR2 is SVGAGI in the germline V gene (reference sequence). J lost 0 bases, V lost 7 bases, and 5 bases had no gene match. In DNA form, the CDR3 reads TGTGCCAGCAAAGACGGACAGGACCAAGAGACCCAGTACTTC. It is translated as CASKDGQDQETQYF.

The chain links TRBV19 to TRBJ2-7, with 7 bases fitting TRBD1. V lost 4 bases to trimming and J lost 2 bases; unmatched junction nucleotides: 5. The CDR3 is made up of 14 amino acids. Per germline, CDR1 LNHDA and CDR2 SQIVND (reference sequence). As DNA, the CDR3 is TGTGCCAGTAGTAAAGACAGGGCCCCCTACGAGCAGTACTTC. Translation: CASSKDRAPYEQYF.

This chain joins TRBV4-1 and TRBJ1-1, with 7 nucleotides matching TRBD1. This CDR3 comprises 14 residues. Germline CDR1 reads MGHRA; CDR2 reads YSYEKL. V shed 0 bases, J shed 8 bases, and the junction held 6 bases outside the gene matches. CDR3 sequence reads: CASSQETGPSEAFF. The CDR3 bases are TGCGCCAGCAGCCAAGAGACAGGGCCCTCAGAAGCTTTCTTT.

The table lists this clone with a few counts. The CDR3 spells CASSHILAGDNEQFF. The CDR3 nucleotides are TGCGCCAGCAGCCATATACTAGCGGGAGACAATGAGCAGTTCTTC. V usage is TRBV4-1 and J usage is TRBJ2-1, with 11 bases identical to TRBD2. The V gene end was trimmed by 3 bases and the J gene end by 5 bases; junction bases not matched to a gene: 3. Germline V gene lookup returns CDR1 MGHRA and CDR2 YSYEKL. CDR3 length equals 15 residues.

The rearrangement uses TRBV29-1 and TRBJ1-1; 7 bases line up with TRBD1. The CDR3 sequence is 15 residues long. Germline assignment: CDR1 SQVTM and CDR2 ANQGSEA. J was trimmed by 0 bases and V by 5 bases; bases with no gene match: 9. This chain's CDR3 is CSVRARTGMNTEAFF. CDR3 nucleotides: TGCAGCGTTCGTGCAAGGACAGGCATGAACACTGAAGCTTTCTTT.

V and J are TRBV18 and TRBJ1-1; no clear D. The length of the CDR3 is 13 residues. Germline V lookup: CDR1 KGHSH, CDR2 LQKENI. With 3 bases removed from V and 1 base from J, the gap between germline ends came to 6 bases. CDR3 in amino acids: CASSPTQNTEAFF. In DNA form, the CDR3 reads TGTGCCAGCTCACCGACACAGAACACTGAAGCTTTCTTT.

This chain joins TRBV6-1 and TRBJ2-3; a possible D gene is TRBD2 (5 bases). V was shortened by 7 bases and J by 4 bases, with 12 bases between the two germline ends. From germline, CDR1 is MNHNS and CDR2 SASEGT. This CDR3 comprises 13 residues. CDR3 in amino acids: CASTQIGADTQYF. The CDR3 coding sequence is TGTGCCAGCACCCAAATCGGGGCAGATACGCAGTATTTT.

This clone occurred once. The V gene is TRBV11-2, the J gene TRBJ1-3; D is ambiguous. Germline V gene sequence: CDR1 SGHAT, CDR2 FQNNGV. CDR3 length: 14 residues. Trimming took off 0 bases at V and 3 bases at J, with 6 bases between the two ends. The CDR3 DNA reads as TGTGCCAGCAGCTTAGAGGGCTTTGGAAACACCATATATTTT. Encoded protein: CASSLEGFGNTIYF.

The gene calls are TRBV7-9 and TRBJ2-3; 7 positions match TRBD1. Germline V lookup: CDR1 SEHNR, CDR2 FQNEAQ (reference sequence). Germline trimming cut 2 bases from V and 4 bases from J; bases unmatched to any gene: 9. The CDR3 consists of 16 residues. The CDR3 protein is CASSLRDRDFSDTQYF. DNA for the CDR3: TGTGCCAGCAGCTTAAGAGACAGGGATTTCTCAGATACGCAGTATTTT.

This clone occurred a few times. The CDR3 loop is CASTSLNEQFF. The CDR3 DNA reads as TGTGCCAGCACCTCCCTCAATGAGCAGTTCTTC. J is TRBJ2-1 and V is TRBV6-5; D gene unclear. The CDR3 covers 11 residues. V shed 7 bases and J shed 6 bases, with 7 bases lying between them. The V gene's germline CDR1 is MNHEY and CDR2 SVGAGI.

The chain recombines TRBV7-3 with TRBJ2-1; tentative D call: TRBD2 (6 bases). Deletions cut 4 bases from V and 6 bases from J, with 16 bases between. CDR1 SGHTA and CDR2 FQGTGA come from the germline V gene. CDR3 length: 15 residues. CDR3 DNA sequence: TGTGCCAGCAGCTCCCGACTAGGGAATCTCAATGAGCAGTTCTTC. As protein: CASSSRLGNLNEQFF.

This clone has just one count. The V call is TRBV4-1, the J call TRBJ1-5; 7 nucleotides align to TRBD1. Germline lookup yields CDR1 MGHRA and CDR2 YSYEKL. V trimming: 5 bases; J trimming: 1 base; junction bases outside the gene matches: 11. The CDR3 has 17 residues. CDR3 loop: CASSKAARGQSNQPQHF. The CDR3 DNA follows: TGCGCCAGCAGCAAAGCCGCTAGGGGGCAAAGCAATCAGCCCCAGCATTTT.

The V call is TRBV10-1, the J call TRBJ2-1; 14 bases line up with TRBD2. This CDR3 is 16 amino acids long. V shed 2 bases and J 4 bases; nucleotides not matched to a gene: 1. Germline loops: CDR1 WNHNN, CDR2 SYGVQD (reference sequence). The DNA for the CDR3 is TGCGCCAGCAGTGAGCGGACTAGCGGGGGGTACAATGAGCAGTTCTTC. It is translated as CASSERTSGGYNEQFF.

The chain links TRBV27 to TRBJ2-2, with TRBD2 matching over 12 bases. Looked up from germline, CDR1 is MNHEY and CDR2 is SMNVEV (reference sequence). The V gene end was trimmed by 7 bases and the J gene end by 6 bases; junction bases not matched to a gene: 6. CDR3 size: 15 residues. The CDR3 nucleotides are TGTGCCAGCACTCGGACTAGCGGGATCGCCGGGGAGCTGTTTTTT. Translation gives CASTRTSGIAGELFF.

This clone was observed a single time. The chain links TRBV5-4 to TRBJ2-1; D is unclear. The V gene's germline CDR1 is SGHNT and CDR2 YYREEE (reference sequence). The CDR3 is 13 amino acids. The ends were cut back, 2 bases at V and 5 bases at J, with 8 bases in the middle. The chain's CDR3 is CASSFVSDNEQFF. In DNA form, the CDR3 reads TGTGCCAGCAGCTTCGTTTCCGACAATGAGCAGTTCTTC.

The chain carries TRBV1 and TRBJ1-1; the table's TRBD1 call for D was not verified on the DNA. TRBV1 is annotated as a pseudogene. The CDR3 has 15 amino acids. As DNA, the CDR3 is TGCACCAGCAGCCTAACGACCCAGGGAATAACTGAAGCTTTCTTT. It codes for CTSSLTTQGITEAFF.

CDR3 residues: CASTLNGGRNEKLFF. The DNA for the CDR3 is TGTGCCAGCACCCTTAACGGGGGAAGAAATGAAAAACTGTTTTTT. This sequence joins TRBV6-5 and TRBJ1-4, with D possibly TRBD1 on 5 matching bases. The CDR3 runs 15 residues. Trimming took 7 bases from V and 5 from J, leaving 17 bases between them. The V gene's germline CDR1 is MNHEY and CDR2 SVGAGI.

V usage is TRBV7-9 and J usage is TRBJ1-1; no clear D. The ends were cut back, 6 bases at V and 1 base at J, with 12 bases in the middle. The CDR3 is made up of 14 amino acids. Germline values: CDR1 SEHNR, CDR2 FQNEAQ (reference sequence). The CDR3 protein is CASSPGPTNTEAFF. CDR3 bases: TGTGCCAGCAGTCCCGGTCCTACGAACACTGAAGCTTTCTTT.

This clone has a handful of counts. Written as DNA, the CDR3 is TGTGCCAGCAGCCAAGAAAATACAGGCATGAACACTGAAGCTTTCTTT. This gives the protein CASSQENTGMNTEAFF. The V call is TRBV4-2, the J call TRBJ1-1; tentatively, D is TRBD1 (5 bases). V was shortened by 0 bases and J by 0 bases, with 11 bases between the two germline ends. The germline V gene encodes CDR1 LGHNA and CDR2 YNFKEQ. The CDR3 has 16 amino acids.

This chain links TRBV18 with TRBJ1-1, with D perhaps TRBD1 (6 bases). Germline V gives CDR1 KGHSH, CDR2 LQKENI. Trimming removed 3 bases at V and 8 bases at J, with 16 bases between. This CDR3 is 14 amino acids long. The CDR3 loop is CASSPNRQVREAFF. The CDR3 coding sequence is TGTGCCAGCTCACCCAACCGACAGGTCCGCGAAGCTTTCTTT. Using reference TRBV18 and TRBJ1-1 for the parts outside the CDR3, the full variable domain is NAGVMQNPRHLVRRRGQEARLRCSPMKGHSHVYWYRQLPEEGLKFMVYLQKENIIDESGMPKERFSAEFPKEGPSILRIQQVVRGDSAAYFCASSPNRQVREAFFGQGTRLTVV.

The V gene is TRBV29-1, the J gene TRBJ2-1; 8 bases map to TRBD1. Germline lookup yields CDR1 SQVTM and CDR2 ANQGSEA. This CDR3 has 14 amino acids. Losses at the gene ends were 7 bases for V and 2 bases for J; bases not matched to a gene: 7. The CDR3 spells CSAPGTGPYNEQFF. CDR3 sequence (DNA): TGCAGCGCCCCGGGGACAGGTCCCTACAATGAGCAGTTCTTC.